The clone carrying this T cell receptor beta chain came up a few times. What it recognizes is unknown. The CDR3 is 16 residues long. CDR1 is SEHNR and CDR2 is FQNEAQ in the germline V gene (reference sequence). Trimming cost V 5 bases and J 3 bases; bases outside gene matches: 8. TCRdb re-called the reads through MiXCR, storing one row per CDR3 protein. Among roughly 68,000 distinct CDR3 sequences listed, 22% were seen once. This sample stems from a study of T cell repertoires in cytomegalovirus infection. Study overall: Public TCR beta signatures marked donors with CMV infection and the matching HLA.

Broader study findings: Ex vivo, HLA-C-restricted CMV-specific TCR beta clonotypes prevailed over the rest of the response. People with CMV and the relevant HLA were identified by cumulative public TCR beta family frequency.

Sequencing used PBMCs, sequenced either directly or after in vitro stimulation (not recorded which). The rearrangement joins TRBV7-9 to TRBJ2-3; 10 bases fit TRBD2. The clonotype originates from a human donor in good health (CMV status not recorded). Some clones in this sample may be carry-over from other donors' samples. The CDR3 coding sequence is TGTGCCAGCAGCCAAACGGAGCGGGAGGGAACAGATACGCAGTATTTT. Amino acids: CASSQTEREGTDTQYF.